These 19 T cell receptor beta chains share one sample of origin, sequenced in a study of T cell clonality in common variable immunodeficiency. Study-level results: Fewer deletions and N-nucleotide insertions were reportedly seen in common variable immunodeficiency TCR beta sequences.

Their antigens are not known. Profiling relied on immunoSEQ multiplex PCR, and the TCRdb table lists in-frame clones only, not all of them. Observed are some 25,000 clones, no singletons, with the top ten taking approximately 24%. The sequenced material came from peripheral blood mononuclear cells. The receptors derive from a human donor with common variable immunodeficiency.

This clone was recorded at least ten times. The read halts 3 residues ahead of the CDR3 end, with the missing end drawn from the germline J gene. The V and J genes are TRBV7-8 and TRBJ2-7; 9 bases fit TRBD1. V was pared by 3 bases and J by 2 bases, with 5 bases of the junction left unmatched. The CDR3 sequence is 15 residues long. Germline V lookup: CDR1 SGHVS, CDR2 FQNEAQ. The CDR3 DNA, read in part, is TGTGCCAGCAGCTTTGGGTGGGACAGGGCCTACGAG. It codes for CASSFGWDRAYE. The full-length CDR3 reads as CASSFGWDRAYEQYF.

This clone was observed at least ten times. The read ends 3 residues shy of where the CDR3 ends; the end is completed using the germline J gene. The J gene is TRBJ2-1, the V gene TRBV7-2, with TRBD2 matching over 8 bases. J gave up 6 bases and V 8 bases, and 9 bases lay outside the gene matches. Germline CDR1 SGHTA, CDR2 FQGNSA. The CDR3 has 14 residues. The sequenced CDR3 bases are TGTGCCAGCGCGAGTGGTAGCGGGGCCAATGAG. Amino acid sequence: CASASGSGANE. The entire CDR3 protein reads CASASGSGANEQFF.

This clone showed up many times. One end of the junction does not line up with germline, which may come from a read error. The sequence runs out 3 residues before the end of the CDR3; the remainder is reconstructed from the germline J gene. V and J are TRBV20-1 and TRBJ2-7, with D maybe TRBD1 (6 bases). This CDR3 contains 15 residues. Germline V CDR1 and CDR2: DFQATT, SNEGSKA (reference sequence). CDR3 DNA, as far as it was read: TGCAGTGCTAGAGACAACCGGGACATTTCCTCCGAG. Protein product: CSARDNRDISSE. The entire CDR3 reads CSARDNRDISSEQYF.

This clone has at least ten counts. The CDR3 sequence: CASSPSTGGGYGYTF. Partial CDR3 DNA: TGTGCCAGCTCACCCTCCACAGGGGGCGGCTATGGC. The chain recombines TRBV18 with TRBJ1-2; TRBD1 aligns across 9 bases. The read ends 3 residues early relative to the CDR3; the germline J gene fills the gap. CDR1 KGHSH and CDR2 LQKENI come from the germline V gene. V shed 3 bases and J 4 bases; nucleotides not matched to a gene: 6. This CDR3 spans 15 amino acids. Complete variable domain (other parts from reference TRBV18 and TRBJ1-2): NAGVMQNPRHLVRRRGQEARLRCSPMKGHSHVYWYRQLPEEGLKFMVYLQKENIIDESGMPKERFSAEFPKEGPSILRIQQVVRGDSAAYFCASSPSTGGGYGYTFGSGTRLTVV.

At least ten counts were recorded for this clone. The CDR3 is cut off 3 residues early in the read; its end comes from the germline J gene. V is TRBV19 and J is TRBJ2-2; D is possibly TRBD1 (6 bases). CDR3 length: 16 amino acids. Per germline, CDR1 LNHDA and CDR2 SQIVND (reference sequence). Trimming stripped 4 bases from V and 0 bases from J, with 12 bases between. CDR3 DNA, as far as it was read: TGTGCCAGTAGTACGCGGACAGTGTCGAACACCGGGGAG. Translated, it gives CASSTRTVSNTGE. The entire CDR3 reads CASSTRTVSNTGELFF.

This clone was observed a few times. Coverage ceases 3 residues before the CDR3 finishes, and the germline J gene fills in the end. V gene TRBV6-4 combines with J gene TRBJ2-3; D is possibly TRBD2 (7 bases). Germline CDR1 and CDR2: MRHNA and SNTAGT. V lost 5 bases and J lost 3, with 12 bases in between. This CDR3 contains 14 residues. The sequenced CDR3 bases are TGTGCCAGCAGTCGCGGGGGCGGGACAGATACG. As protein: CASSRGGGTDT. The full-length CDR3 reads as CASSRGGGTDTQYF.

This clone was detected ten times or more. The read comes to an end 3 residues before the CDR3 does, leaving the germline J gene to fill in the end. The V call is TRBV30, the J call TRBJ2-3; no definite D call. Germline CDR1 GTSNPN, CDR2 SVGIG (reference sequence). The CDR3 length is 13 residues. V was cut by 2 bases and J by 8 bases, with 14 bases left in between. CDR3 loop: CAWSRTTTGTQYF. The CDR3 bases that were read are TGTGCCTGGAGTCGTACGACGACGGGTACG.

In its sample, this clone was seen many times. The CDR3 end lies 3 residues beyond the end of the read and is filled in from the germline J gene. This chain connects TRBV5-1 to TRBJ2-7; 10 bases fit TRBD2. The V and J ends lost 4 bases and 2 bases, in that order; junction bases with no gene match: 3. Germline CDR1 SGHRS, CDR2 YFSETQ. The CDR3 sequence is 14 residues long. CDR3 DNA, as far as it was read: TGCGCCAGCAGCATGAGCGGGGGGGCCTACGAG. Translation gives CASSMSGGAYE. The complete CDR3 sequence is CASSMSGGAYEQYF.

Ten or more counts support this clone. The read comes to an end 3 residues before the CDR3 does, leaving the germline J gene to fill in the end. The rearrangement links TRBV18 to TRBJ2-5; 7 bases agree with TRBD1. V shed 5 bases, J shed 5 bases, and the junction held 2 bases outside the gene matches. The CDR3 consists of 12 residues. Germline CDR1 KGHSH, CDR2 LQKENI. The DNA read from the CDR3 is TGTGCCAGCTCATCCAGGGGGGAGACC. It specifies CASSSRGET. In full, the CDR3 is CASSSRGETQYF.

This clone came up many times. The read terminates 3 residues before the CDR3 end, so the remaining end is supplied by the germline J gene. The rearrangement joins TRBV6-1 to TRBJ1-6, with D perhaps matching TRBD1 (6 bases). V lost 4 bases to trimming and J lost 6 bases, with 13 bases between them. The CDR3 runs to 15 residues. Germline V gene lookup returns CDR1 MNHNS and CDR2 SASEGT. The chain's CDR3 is CASSGDRRRNSPLHF. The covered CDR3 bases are TGTGCCAGCAGTGGTGACAGGAGGCGTAATTCACCC.

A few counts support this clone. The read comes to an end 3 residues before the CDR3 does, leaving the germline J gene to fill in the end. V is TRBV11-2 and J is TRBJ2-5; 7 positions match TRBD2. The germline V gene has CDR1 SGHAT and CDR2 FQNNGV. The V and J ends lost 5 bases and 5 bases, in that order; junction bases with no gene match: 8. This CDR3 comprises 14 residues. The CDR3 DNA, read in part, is TGTGCCAGCAGCCGTACAGGAGCGGGGGAGACC. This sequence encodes CASSRTGAGET. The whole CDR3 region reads CASSRTGAGETQYF. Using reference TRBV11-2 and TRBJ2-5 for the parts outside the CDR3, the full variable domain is EAGVAQSPRYKIIEKRQSVAFWCNPISGHATLYWYQQILGQGPKLLIQFQNNGVVDDSQLPKDRFSAERLKGVDSTLKIQPAKLEDSAVYLCASSRTGAGETQYFGPGTRLLVL.

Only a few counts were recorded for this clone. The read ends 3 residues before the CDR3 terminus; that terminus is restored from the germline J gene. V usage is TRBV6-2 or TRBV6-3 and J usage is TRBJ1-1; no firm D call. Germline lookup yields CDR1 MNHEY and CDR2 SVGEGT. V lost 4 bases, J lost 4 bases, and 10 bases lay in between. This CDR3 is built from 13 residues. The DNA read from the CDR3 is TGTGCCAGCAGTTCCGGGGTGGCCACTGAA. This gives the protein CASSSGVATE. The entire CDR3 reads CASSSGVATEAFF.

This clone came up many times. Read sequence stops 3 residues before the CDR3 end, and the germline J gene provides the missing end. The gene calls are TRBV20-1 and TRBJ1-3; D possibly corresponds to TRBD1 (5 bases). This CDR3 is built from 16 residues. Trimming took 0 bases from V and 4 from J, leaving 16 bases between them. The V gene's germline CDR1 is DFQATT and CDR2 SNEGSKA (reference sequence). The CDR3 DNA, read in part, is TGCAGTGCTAGAGATCCCCAACAGGTTCTCGGAAACACC. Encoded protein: CSARDPQQVLGNT. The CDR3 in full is CSARDPQQVLGNTIYF.

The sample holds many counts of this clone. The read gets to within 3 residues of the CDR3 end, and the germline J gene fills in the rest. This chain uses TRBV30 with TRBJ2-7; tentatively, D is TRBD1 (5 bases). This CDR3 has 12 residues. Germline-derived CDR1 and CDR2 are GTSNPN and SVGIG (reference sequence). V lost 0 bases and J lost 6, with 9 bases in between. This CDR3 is CAWSVQGREQYF. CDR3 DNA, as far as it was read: TGTGCCTGGAGTGTTCAGGGTCGCGAG.

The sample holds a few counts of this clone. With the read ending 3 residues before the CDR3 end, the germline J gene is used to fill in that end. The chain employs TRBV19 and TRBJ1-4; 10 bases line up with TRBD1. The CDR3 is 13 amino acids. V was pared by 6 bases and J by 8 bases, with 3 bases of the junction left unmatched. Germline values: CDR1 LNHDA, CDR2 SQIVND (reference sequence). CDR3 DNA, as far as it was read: TGTGCCAGTAGGGGACAGGGGTTGGAAAAA. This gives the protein CASRGQGLEK. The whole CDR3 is CASRGQGLEKLFF.

Incomplete CDR3 DNA: TGTGCCAGCAGCTTAGGGGGCTCGCGCACAGATACG. Its protein is CASSLGGSRTDT. From start to end, the CDR3 is CASSLGGSRTDTQYF. This chain links TRBV11-3 with TRBJ2-3, with D perhaps matching TRBD1 (5 bases). The read is 3 residues too short to cover the CDR3 end, so that end is filled in from the germline J gene. From germline, CDR1 is SGHNT and CDR2 YENEEA. V was shortened by 1 base and J by 1 base, with 9 bases between the two germline ends. The CDR3 covers 15 residues. The variable domain in full, completed from reference TRBV11-3 and TRBJ2-3, reads EAGVVQSPRYKIIEKKQPVAFWCNPISGHNTLYWYLQNLGQGPELLIRYENEEAVDDSQLPKDRFSAERLKGVDSTLKIQPAELGDSAVYLCASSLGGSRTDTQYFGPGTRLTVL.

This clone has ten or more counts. Partial CDR3 DNA: TGCGCCAGCAGCTTGGTTGAACCCAGATCACCC. It is translated as CASSLVEPRSP. The CDR3, in full, reads CASSLVEPRSPLHF. The chain recombines TRBV5-1 with TRBJ1-6; D is unclear. The read finishes 3 residues shy of the CDR3 end, and the germline J gene is used to complete it. V was clipped by 0 bases and J by 10 bases, with 11 bases between them. The CDR3 length is 14 residues. The germline V gene encodes CDR1 SGHRS and CDR2 YFSETQ. The full variable domain, with the rest looked up from reference TRBV5-1 and TRBJ1-6, is KAGVTQTPRYLIKTRGQQVTLSCSPISGHRSVSWYQQTPGQGLQFLFEYFSETQRNKGNFPGRFSGRQFSNSRSEMNVSTLELGDSALYLCASSLVEPRSPLHFGNGTRLTVT.

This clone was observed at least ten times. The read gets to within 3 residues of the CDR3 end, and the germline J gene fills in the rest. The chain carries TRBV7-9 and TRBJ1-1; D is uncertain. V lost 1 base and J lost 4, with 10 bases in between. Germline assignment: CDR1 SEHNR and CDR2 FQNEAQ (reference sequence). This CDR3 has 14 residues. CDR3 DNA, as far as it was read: TGTGCCAGCAGCTTAGTCGAGGCTCCCACTGAA. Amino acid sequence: CASSLVEAPTE. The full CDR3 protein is CASSLVEAPTEAFF.

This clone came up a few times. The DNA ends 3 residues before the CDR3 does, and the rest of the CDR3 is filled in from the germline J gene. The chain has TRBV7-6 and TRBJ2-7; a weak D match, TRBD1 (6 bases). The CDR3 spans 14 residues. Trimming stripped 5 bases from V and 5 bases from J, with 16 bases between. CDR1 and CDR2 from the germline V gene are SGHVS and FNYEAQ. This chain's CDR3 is CASSPGQPIHEQYF. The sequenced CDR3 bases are TGTGCCAGCAGCCCCGGACAGCCCATCCACGAG.